This TCR beta chain stems from a study of blood T cell repertoires in COVID-19 (dated by TCRdb to 2020 to 2022). Concerning the study at large: Collaborator samples came from the United States, Italy and Spain and covered acute and convalescent phases of COVID-19. The prospective study material was composed of cDNA or gDNA derived from T cells, B-cell-depleted T cells, or PBMCs. Deeply sampled blood TCRbeta repertoires from subjects exposed to, actively infected with, or recovered from COVID-19 were included in the dataset. The repertoires were released in a freely available public database intended as a resource for research on the immune response to SARS-CoV-2. The samples were drawn from the first 160 participants of the ongoing ImmuneRACE study and from 950 to 1,500 subjects provided by 6 global collaborators. A de-identified subject ID, COVID-19 status, age in years and sex were almost always included in the sample metadata. HLA class I and class II types, where available, came from metadata supplied by the sample provider rather than from assay-based typing. General conclusions and limits of the study: The amount of clinical and demographic metadata varied by source and participant and was provided uncurated.

As for this clone: This clone's antigen is unknown. There are no base qualities to consult, and no much larger clone falls within one base.

TCRbeta CDR3 regions were amplified from genomic DNA by means of the immunoSEQ Assay, a bias-controlled multiplex PCR. The authors processed their data as follows. Within the assay, amplification of reference gene primers was used to estimate how many nucleated cells each sample contained. Sequence reads were collapsed and filtered to measure the absolute abundance of every unique TCRbeta CDR3 rearrangement. Productive Simpson clonality was computed per sample as the square root of Simpson's diversity index over productive rearrangements. TCRdb mirrors the immuneACCESS table, restricted to in-frame sequences. Some clones are absent from its copies; in checked studies, under half trace to an unresolved V gene, and the reason for the others is unknown. V and J calls and clone size are as listed in that table; D and trimming were resolved from the DNA. The sample table contains about 190,000 clones; only one count was recorded for about 85% of them. The ten largest clonotypes hold approximately 2.1% of the sample.

Each collaborating institution followed its own protocols to collect whole blood in K2EDTA tubes. Collaborator samples were shipped for TCRbeta analysis as frozen whole blood, isolated PBMCs, or DNA extracted from either sample type. The specimen sequenced was peripheral blood. The receptor was derived from a man aged 65 to 79 with active or convalescent COVID-19.

The DNA sequence is TGTGCCAGCAGCCACAGGGTTAAGTACGAGCAGTACTTC. This sequence encodes CASSHRVKYEQYF. The rearrangement combines TRBV7-2 with TRBJ2-7; the D region possibly corresponds to TRBD1 (6 bases align). The CDR3 spans 13 residues, from the cysteine through the phenylalanine. Solely the CDR3 DNA is kept, with 39 bases framed from the first base. Cut back by 5 bases and 4 bases, the V and J ends lie 12 bases apart. Taken from the germline V gene, the CDR1 and CDR2 loops are SGHTA and FQGNSA. With the portions outside the CDR3 filled from the reference TRBV7-2 and TRBJ2-7 genes, the complete variable region becomes GAGVSQSPSNKVTEKGKDVELRCDPISGHTALYWYRQSLGQGLEFLIYFQGNSAPDKSGLPSDRFSAERTGGSVSTLTIQRTQQEDSAVYLCASSHRVKYEQYFGPGTRLTVT.